The next 26 T cell receptor beta chains were all read from a single sample in a study of siplizumab effects on memory and regulatory T cells. Only in-frame clones appear in the TCRdb table, and some are missing; sequencing was by immunoSEQ multiplex PCR. The sample holds 90,000 to 120,000 clones; about 91% are singletons and the top ten take approximately 2.7%. Sequenced sample: CD4+ T cells sorted from blood. The receptors shown here come from a human donor in good health. Some clones in this sample may be carry-over from other donors' samples.

The rearrangement links TRBV29-1 to TRBJ1-5; D uncertain. The CDR3 extends over 14 amino acids. CDR1 and CDR2 (germline): SQVTM, ANQGSEA. The ends were cut back, 5 bases at V and 0 bases at J, with 11 bases in the middle. The CDR3 here is CSVQAEISNQPQHF. DNA of the CDR3: TGCAGCGTTCAGGCAGAGATTAGCAATCAGCCCCAGCATTTT.

This clone was observed once. This chain connects TRBV5-1 to TRBJ2-7, with 9 nucleotides matching TRBD1. The length of the CDR3 is 15 residues. From germline, CDR1 is SGHRS and CDR2 YFSETQ. V was clipped by 0 bases and J by 6 bases; unmatched bases: 7. In DNA, the CDR3 is TGCGCCAGCAGCTTGGCATTAGCGACAGGGGGCGAGCAGTACTTC. It yields the protein CASSLALATGGEQYF.

This rearrangement joins TRBV2 to TRBJ1-2; 10 nucleotides match TRBD1. This CDR3 contains 14 residues. Germline CDR1 SNHLY, CDR2 FYNNEI. Unmatched junction bases numbered 4, after V lost 6 bases and J lost 3 bases. The CDR3 loop reads CASRGTGVDYGYTF. In nucleotides, the CDR3 is TGTGCCAGCAGGGGGACAGGGGTAGACTATGGCTACACCTTC.

The genes are TRBV28 and TRBJ1-4, with 8 bases fitting TRBD1. Germline V gene data show CDR1 as MDHEN and CDR2 as SYDVKM. The junction had 7 bases not matched to a gene; V was cut back by 4 bases and J by 3 bases. The CDR3 totals 16 residues. The CDR3 sequence is CASSSSQTGANEKLFF. The CDR3 nucleotides read TGTGCCAGCAGTTCCTCCCAGACAGGGGCTAATGAAAAACTGTTTTTT. Drawing the rest from reference TRBV28 and TRBJ1-4, the complete variable domain is DVKVTQSSRYLVKRTGEKVFLECVQDMDHENMFWYRQDPGLGLRLIYFSYDVKMKEKGDIPEGYSVSREKKERFSLILESASTNQTSMYLCASSSSQTGANEKLFFGSGTQLSVL.

The chain is built from TRBV7-3 and TRBJ2-7, with 8 bases fitting TRBD2. Looked up from germline, CDR1 is SGHTA and CDR2 is FQGTGA. The CDR3 has 14 amino acids. The J segment lost 6 bases and the V segment lost 1 base, leaving 5 bases of the junction unmatched. CDR3 residues: CASSLKAGVPEQYF. The CDR3 DNA sequence: TGTGCCAGCAGCTTAAAAGCGGGAGTTCCCGAGCAGTACTTC. The full variable domain, completed using reference TRBV7-3 and TRBJ2-7, is GAGVSQTPSNKVTEKGKYVELRCDPISGHTALYWYRQSLGQGPEFLIYFQGTGAADDSGLPNDRFFAVRPEGSVSTLKIQRTERGDSAVYLCASSLKAGVPEQYFGPGTRLTVT.

This clone appeared a single time. The chain couples TRBV27 to TRBJ1-6; D is unclear. V was cut by 3 bases and J by 2 bases, with 8 bases left in between. In germline, CDR1 is MNHEY, CDR2 SMNVEV (reference sequence). The CDR3 extends over 15 amino acids. CDR3 sequence (DNA): TGTGCCAGCAGTTTTCGTGACCCCTATAATTCACCCCTCCACTTT. This codes for CASSFRDPYNSPLHF.

The V gene is TRBV25-1, the J gene TRBJ2-3; D is perhaps TRBD2 (5 bases). The CDR3 has 13 residues. The germline gives CDR1 MGHDK, CDR2 SYGVNS. Trimming removed 4 bases from V and 6 bases from J, with 11 bases in between. CDR3: CASSAGGLDTQYF. The DNA of the CDR3 is TGTGCCAGCAGTGCCGGAGGTCTCGATACGCAGTATTTT.

The chain employs TRBV9 and TRBJ2-2; tentative D call: TRBD2 (5 bases). The germline CDR1 and CDR2 sequences are SGDLS and YYNGEE. This CDR3 has 18 residues. V was trimmed by 0 bases and J by 3 bases, leaving 18 bases between them. The CDR3 spells CASSVEVRSGTYTGELFF. The CDR3 DNA is TGTGCCAGCAGCGTAGAGGTCCGGAGCGGAACTTACACCGGGGAGCTGTTTTTT.

The rearrangement joins TRBV19 to TRBJ2-4, with D perhaps being TRBD1 or TRBD2 (5 bases each). Trimming left V 7 bases short and J 0 bases short, with 13 bases between. Germline V lookup: CDR1 LNHDA, CDR2 SQIVND (reference sequence). The CDR3 totals 15 residues. The CDR3 spells CASNKNGGAKNIQYF. The CDR3 DNA reads TGTGCCAGTAATAAGAATGGGGGAGCCAAAAACATTCAGTACTTC.

The sample holds a few counts of this clone. CDR3 protein: CASSRSGSGRITQYF. Here the CDR3 DNA reads TGTGCCAGCAGTCGTAGCGGGAGTGGGCGTATAACGCAGTATTTT. This sequence joins TRBV9 and TRBJ2-3, with TRBD2 identical over 9 bases. Germline V gives CDR1 SGDLS, CDR2 YYNGEE. The CDR3 covers 15 residues. The V gene end was trimmed by 5 bases and the J gene end by 9 bases; junction bases not matched to a gene: 13.

This chain connects TRBV6-6 to TRBJ2-7; 8 bases are a match to TRBD1. The junction had 3 bases not matched to a gene; V was cut back by 0 bases and J by 2 bases. Per germline, CDR1 MNHNY and CDR2 SVGAGI (reference sequence). The CDR3 is made up of 15 amino acids. The CDR3, as DNA: TGTGCCAGCAGTTACTCCGGACAGGGTACCTACGAGCAGTACTTC. Protein: CASSYSGQGTYEQYF.

The rearrangement links TRBV7-8 to TRBJ2-2; maybe TRBD2 (7 bases). CDR3 length equals 15 residues. The V gene's germline CDR1 is SGHVS and CDR2 FQNEAQ. V gave up 5 bases and J gave up 3 bases, with 13 bases separating them. CDR3 coding DNA: TGTGCCAGCAGCCCGGGGGGCGGTTACACCGGGGAGCTGTTTTTT. Translated, it gives CASSPGGGYTGELFF. Full variable domain (remainder filled in from reference TRBV7-8 and TRBJ2-2): GAGVSQSPRYKVAKRGQDVALRCDPISGHVSLFWYQQALGQGPEFLTYFQNEAQLDKSGLPSDRFFAERPEGSVSTLKIQRTQQEDSAVYLCASSPGGGYTGELFFGEGSRLTVL.

The CDR3 nucleotides are TGTGCTAGTGGGAGGACCCTACAGGGGCAAGAGACCCAGTACTTC. It yields the protein CASGRTLQGQETQYF. V is TRBV12-5 and J is TRBJ2-5; 7 bases fit TRBD1. V was pared by 6 bases and J by 2 bases, with 9 bases of the junction left unmatched. The germline V gene encodes CDR1 LGHNT and CDR2 FRNRAP. The CDR3 sequence is 15 residues long.

The V and J genes are TRBV28 and TRBJ2-7; a possible D gene is TRBD1 (5 bases). The CDR3 is 14 residues long. From germline, CDR1 is MDHEN and CDR2 SYDVKM. V gave up 5 bases and J gave up 6 bases, with 17 bases separating them. The CDR3 region is CASSRQGASGEQYF. CDR3 nucleotide sequence: TGTGCCAGCAGTCGGCAGGGCGCCTCGGGCGAGCAGTACTTC.

This clone showed up just once. This rearrangement joins TRBV19 to TRBJ1-5; 7 nucleotides line up with TRBD1. The V segment lost 6 bases and the J segment 3 bases; nucleotides outside the gene matches: 5. This CDR3 region has 14 residues. Germline CDR1 LNHDA, CDR2 SQIVND (reference sequence). The CDR3 protein is CASSNRGDNQPQHF. CDR3 sequence (DNA): TGTGCCAGTAGCAACAGGGGAGACAATCAGCCCCAGCATTTT. Combining the CDR3 with reference TRBV19 and TRBJ1-5 gives the whole variable domain DGGITQSPKYLFRKEGQNVTLSCEQNLNHDAMYWYRQDPGQGLRLIYYSQIVNDFQKGDIAEGYSVSREKKESFPLTVTSAQKNPTAFYLCASSNRGDNQPQHFGDGTRLSIL.

The V call is TRBV6-1, the J call TRBJ2-1; TRBD1 matches at 7 bases. The germline V gene encodes CDR1 MNHNS and CDR2 SASEGT. V lost 9 bases to trimming and J lost 4 bases; unmatched junction nucleotides: 9. The CDR3 has 14 residues. CDR3 sequence (DNA): TGTGCCAGTCATAGGGGGCAGACATACAATGAGCAGTTCTTC. Amino acid sequence: CASHRGQTYNEQFF.

The gene calls are TRBV5-4 and TRBJ2-2, with TRBD2 matching over 14 bases. The junction had 7 bases not matched to a gene; V was cut back by 0 bases and J by 9 bases. CDR3 length: 17 residues. Germline CDR1 and CDR2: SGHNT and YYREEE (reference sequence). The DNA of the CDR3 is TGTGCCAGCAGCTTGGGAGGACTAGCGGGAGGACCCTGGGAGCTGTTTTTT. This encodes CASSLGGLAGGPWELFF.

This rearrangement joins TRBV30 to TRBJ1-2, with 7 nucleotides matching TRBD1. CDR3 length equals 13 residues. Germline V gene data show CDR1 as GTSNPN and CDR2 as SVGIG (reference sequence). Losses at the gene ends were 6 bases for V and 8 bases for J; bases not matched to a gene: 12. The CDR3 here is CACSQGGVGGYTF. CDR3 nucleotides: TGTGCCTGCTCCCAGGGGGGGGTGGGCGGCTACACCTTC.

This chain links TRBV5-1 with TRBJ2-5; 8 bases line up with TRBD2. Looked up from germline, CDR1 is SGHRS and CDR2 is YFSETQ. Trimming cost V 3 bases and J 0 bases; bases outside gene matches: 4. This CDR3 has 15 amino acids. CDR3 loop: CASSWGSGNQETQYF. CDR3 coding DNA: TGCGCCAGCAGCTGGGGTAGCGGGAACCAAGAGACCCAGTACTTC.

Here the CDR3 DNA reads TGTGCCAGCAATCCGGGAGGGCTGGGTACGCAGTATTTT. Translation: CASNPGGLGTQYF. V and J are TRBV7-9 and TRBJ2-3; 8 positions match TRBD2. Germline V gene sequence: CDR1 SEHNR, CDR2 FQNEAQ (reference sequence). The J segment lost 8 bases and the V segment lost 7 bases, leaving 8 bases of the junction unmatched. The CDR3 is 13 residues long.

V is TRBV10-2 and J is TRBJ1-1; TRBD1 agrees at 7 bases. After removal of 6 bases from V and 4 bases from J, the junction contained 8 bases not matched to a gene. This CDR3 is 14 amino acids long. Germline lookup yields CDR1 WSHSY and CDR2 SAAADI. The CDR3 protein is CASSRWRQGTEAFF. In nucleotides, the CDR3 is TGCGCCAGCAGCAGATGGCGACAGGGCACTGAAGCTTTCTTT.

The chain recombines TRBV19 with TRBJ2-3; D not certain. Germline V gene sequence: CDR1 LNHDA, CDR2 SQIVND (reference sequence). V gave up 7 bases and J gave up 6 bases, with 17 bases separating them. The CDR3 runs 14 residues. The CDR3 loop reads CASTPSLGRDTQYF. DNA for the CDR3: TGTGCCAGTACTCCTTCGTTAGGGCGCGATACGCAGTATTTT. The whole variable domain, remainder taken from reference TRBV19 and TRBJ2-3, is DGGITQSPKYLFRKEGQNVTLSCEQNLNHDAMYWYRQDPGQGLRLIYYSQIVNDFQKGDIAEGYSVSREKKESFPLTVTSAQKNPTAFYLCASTPSLGRDTQYFGPGTRLTVL.

The chain joins TRBV27 to TRBJ2-1; TRBD2 agrees at 8 bases. V was clipped by 5 bases and J by 2 bases; unmatched bases: 5. CDR1 is MNHEY, CDR2 SMNVEV, per germline (reference sequence). This CDR3 spans 15 amino acids. Written as DNA, the CDR3 is TGTGCCAGCAGTCTTATAGCGGGGACCTACAATGAGCAGTTCTTC. This encodes CASSLIAGTYNEQFF.

The chain's CDR3 is CASSNRATNTGELFF. CDR3 nucleotide sequence: TGTGCCAGCAGCAACAGGGCTACGAACACCGGGGAGCTGTTTTTT. This sequence joins TRBV21-1 and TRBJ2-2; the D call in the table, TRBD1, was not verified against the DNA. TRBV21-1 is flagged as a pseudogene. This CDR3 is built from 15 residues.

This clone was observed a handful of times. Compared with germline, one end of the junction differs, possibly owing to a read error. This chain uses TRBV6-5 with TRBJ1-2; 7 positions match TRBD1. CDR3 length: 12 residues. CDR1 is MNHEY, CDR2 SVGAGI, per germline. Here the CDR3 reads CASRYRQGSIHF. The DNA of the CDR3 is TGTGCCAGCAGATACCGACAGGGATCCATCCACTTC.

This clone was observed once. The chain links TRBV11-2 to TRBJ2-7; D unclear. From germline, CDR1 is SGHAT and CDR2 FQNNGV. The V end was cut by 0 bases, the J end by 5 bases, with 8 bases between. This CDR3 is 13 amino acids long. The CDR3 sequence: CASSLEMRHEQYF. Here the CDR3 DNA reads TGTGCCAGCAGCTTAGAAATGAGGCACGAGCAGTACTTC. The entire variable domain, with the rest obtained from reference TRBV11-2 and TRBJ2-7, is as follows: EAGVAQSPRYKIIEKRQSVAFWCNPISGHATLYWYQQILGQGPKLLIQFQNNGVVDDSQLPKDRFSAERLKGVDSTLKIQPAKLEDSAVYLCASSLEMRHEQYFGPGTRLTVT.